The next 2 T cell receptor beta chains were all read from a single sample in a study of memory CD4+ T cells and cytomegalovirus serostatus. Clones were sequenced by immunoSEQ multiplex PCR, and TCRdb holds only the in-frame ones, with some missing. The sample records approximately 27,000 clones, around 76% being singletons. The sort gate was single viable CD3+CD4+CD8-CD45RO+ cells for memory CD4+ T cells. The sample taken for sequencing was memory CD4+ T cells from blood. The receptors were gathered from an adult in good health and CMV-seronegative.

J is TRBJ1-1 and V is TRBV6-1; perhaps TRBD1 as D (6 bases). This CDR3 is built from 11 residues. V was clipped by 8 bases and J by 11 bases, with 15 bases between them. Germline-derived CDR1 and CDR2 are MNHNS and SASEGT. The CDR3 loop is CASQGQGRAFF. The CDR3 DNA reads TGTGCCAGCCAGGGGCAGGGACGGGCTTTCTTT.

The genes are TRBV7-2 and TRBJ2-7, with 8 bases lining up with TRBD1. Looked up from germline, CDR1 is SGHTA and CDR2 is FQGNSA. J gave up 5 bases and V 3 bases, and 12 bases lay outside the gene matches. The CDR3 spans 16 residues. CDR3 in amino acids: CASSFGDRTFSHEQYF. The CDR3 DNA is TGTGCCAGCAGCTTCGGGGACAGGACGTTTAGCCACGAGCAGTACTTC.